This TCR beta chain comes out of a study of blood T cell repertoires in COVID-19. Sequencing used immunoSEQ multiplex PCR; TCRdb keeps in-frame clones, though not all of them. The data show tens of thousands of clones, around 80% seen once. The CDR3 length is 14 residues. V lost 4 bases, J lost 3 bases, and 6 bases stayed unmatched. CDR1 and CDR2 (germline): SGHTA, FQGNSA. This clonotype was obtained from a woman aged 80 or over with acute or convalescent COVID-19. The sequenced material came from peripheral blood. This chain links TRBV7-2 with TRBJ2-7; 7 bases are a match to TRBD1. The CDR3 spells CASSSPRDSYEQYF. The DNA of the CDR3 is TGTGCCAGCAGCTCTCCCCGGGACAGCTACGAGCAGTACTTC.